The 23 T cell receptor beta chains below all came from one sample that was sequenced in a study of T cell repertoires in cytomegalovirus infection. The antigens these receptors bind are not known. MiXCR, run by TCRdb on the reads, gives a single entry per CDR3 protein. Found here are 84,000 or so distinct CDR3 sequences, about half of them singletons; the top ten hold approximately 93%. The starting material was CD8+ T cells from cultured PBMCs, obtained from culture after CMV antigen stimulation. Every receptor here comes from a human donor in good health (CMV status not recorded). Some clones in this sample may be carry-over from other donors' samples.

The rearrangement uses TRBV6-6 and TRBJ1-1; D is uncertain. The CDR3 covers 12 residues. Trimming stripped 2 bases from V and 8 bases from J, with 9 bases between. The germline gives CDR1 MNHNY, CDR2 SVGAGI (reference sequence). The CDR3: CASSYTQAEAFF. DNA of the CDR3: TGTGCCAGCAGTTACACCCAAGCCGAAGCTTTCTTT.

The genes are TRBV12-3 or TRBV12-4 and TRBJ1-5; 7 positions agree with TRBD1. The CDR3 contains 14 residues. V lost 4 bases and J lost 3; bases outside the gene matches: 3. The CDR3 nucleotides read TGTGCCAGCAGTTCAGGACAGGCCAATCAGCCCCAGCATTTT. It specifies CASSSGQANQPQHF.

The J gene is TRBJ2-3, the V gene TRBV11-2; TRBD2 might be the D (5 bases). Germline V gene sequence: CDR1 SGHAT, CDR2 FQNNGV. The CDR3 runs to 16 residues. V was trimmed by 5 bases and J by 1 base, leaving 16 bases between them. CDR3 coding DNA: TGTGCCAGCAGCCCCTTACGGACTCTTCGCACAGATACGCAGTATTTT. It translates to CASSPLRTLRTDTQYF.

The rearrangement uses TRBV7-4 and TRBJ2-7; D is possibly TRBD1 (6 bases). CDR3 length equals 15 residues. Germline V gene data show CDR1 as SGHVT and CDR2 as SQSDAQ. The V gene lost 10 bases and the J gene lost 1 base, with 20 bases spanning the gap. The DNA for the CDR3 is TGTGCCACCAACGAACGTACAGGGTTTTCCTACGAGCAGTACTTC. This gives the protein CATNERTGFSYEQYF.

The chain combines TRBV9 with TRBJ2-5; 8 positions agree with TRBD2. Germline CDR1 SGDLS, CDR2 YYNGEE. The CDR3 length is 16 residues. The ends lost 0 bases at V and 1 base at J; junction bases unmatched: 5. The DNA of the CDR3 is TGTGCCAGCAGCGTAGCGGTAGCGGGACCCCAAGAGACCCAGTACTTC. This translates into CASSVAVAGPQETQYF.

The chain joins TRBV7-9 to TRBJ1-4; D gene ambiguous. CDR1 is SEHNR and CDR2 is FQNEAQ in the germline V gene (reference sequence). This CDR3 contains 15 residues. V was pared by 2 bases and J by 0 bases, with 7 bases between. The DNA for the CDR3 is TGTGCCAGCAGCTTACCACGGTCAACTAATGAAAAACTGTTTTTT. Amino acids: CASSLPRSTNEKLFF. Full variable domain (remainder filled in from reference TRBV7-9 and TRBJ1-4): DTGVSQNPRHKITKRGQNVTFRCDPISEHNRLYWYRQTLGQGPEFLTYFQNEAQLEKSRLLSDRFSAERPKGSFSTLEIQRTEQGDSAMYLCASSLPRSTNEKLFFGSGTQLSVL.

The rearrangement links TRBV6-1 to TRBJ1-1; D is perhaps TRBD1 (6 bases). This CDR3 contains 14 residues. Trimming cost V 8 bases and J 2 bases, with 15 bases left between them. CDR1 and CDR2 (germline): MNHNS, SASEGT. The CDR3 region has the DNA TGTGCCAGCTCCAACGCAGGGGCTAACACTGAAGCTTTCTTT. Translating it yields CASSNAGANTEAFF.

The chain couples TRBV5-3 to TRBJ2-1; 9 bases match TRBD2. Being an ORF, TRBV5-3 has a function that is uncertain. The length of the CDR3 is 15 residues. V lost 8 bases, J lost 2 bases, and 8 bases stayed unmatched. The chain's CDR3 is CASSMRLAAYNEQFF. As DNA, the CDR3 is TGTGCCAGCAGCATGAGACTAGCGGCCTACAATGAGCAGTTCTTC.

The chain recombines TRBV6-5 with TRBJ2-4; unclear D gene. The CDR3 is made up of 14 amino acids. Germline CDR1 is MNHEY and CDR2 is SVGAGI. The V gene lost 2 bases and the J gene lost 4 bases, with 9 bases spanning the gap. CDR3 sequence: CASSYKPGKNIQYF. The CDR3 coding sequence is TGTGCCAGCAGTTACAAGCCTGGAAAAAACATTCAGTACTTC.

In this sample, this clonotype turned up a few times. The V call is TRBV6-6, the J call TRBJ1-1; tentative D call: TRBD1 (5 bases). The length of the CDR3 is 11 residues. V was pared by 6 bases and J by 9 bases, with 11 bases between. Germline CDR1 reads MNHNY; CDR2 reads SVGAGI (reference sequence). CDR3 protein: CASREGQKAFF. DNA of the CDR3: TGTGCCAGCAGGGAGGGGCAGAAAGCTTTCTTT.

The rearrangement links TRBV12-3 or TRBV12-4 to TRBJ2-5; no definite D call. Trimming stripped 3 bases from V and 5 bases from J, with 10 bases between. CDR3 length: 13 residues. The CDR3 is CASSFPPRETQYF. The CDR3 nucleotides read TGTGCCAGCAGTTTCCCCCCGCGGGAGACCCAGTACTTC.

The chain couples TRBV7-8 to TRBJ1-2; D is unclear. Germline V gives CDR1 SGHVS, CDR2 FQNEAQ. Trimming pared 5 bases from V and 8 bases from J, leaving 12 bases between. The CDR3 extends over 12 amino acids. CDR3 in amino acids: CASSPARGGYTF. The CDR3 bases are TGTGCCAGCAGCCCGGCGCGGGGAGGCTACACCTTC.

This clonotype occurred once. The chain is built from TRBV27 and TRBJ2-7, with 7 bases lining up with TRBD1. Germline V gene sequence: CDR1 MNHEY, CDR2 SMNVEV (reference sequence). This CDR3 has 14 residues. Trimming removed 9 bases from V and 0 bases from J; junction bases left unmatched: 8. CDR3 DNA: TGTGCCAGTGGGGGACAGTCGACCTCCTACGAGCAGTACTTC. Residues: CASGGQSTSYEQYF.

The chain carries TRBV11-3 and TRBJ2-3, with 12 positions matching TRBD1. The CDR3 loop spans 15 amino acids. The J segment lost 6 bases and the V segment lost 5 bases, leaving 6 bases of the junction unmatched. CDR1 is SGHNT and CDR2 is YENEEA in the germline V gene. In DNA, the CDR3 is TGTGCCAGCAGCCAACGGGACAGGGGGCAGGATACGCAGTATTTT. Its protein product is CASSQRDRGQDTQYF. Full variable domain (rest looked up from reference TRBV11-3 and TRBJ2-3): EAGVVQSPRYKIIEKKQPVAFWCNPISGHNTLYWYLQNLGQGPELLIRYENEEAVDDSQLPKDRFSAERLKGVDSTLKIQPAELGDSAVYLCASSQRDRGQDTQYFGPGTRLTVL.

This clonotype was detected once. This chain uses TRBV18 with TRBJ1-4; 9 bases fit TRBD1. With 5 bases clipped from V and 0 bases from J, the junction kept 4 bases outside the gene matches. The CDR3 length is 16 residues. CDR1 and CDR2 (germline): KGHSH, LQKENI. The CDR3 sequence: CASSSGQGATNEKLFF. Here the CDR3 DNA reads TGTGCCAGCTCATCGGGACAGGGCGCAACTAATGAAAAACTGTTTTTT. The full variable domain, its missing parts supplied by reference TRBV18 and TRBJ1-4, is NAGVMQNPRHLVRRRGQEARLRCSPMKGHSHVYWYRQLPEEGLKFMVYLQKENIIDESGMPKERFSAEFPKEGPSILRIQQVVRGDSAAYFCASSSGQGATNEKLFFGSGTQLSVL.

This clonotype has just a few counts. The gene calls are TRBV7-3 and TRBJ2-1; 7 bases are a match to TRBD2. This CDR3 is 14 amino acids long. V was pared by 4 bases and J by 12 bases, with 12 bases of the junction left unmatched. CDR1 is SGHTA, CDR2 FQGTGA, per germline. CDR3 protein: CASSSGVGEGMQFF. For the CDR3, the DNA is TGTGCCAGCAGCTCCGGGGTTGGGGAGGGAATGCAGTTCTTC.

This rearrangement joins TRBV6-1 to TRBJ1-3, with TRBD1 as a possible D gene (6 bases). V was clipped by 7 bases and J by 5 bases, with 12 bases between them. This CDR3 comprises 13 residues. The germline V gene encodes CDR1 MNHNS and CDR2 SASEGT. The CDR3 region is CASIGGARNTIYF. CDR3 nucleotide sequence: TGTGCCAGCATTGGGGGCGCACGAAACACCATATATTTT.

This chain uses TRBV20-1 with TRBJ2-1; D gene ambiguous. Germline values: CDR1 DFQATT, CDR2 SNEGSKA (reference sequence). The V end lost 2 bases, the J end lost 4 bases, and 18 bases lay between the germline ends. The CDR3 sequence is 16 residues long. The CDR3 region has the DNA TGCAGTGCTAGAAAAAGTCGCCGTAATCTTTACAATGAGCAGTTCTTC. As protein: CSARKSRRNLYNEQFF.

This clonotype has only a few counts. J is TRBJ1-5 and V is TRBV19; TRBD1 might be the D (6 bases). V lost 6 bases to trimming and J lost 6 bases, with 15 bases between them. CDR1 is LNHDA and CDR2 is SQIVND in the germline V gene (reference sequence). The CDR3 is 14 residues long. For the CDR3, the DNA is TGTGCCAGTAGCCCTACAGGGACGGGTCAGCCCCAGCATTTT. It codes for CASSPTGTGQPQHF.

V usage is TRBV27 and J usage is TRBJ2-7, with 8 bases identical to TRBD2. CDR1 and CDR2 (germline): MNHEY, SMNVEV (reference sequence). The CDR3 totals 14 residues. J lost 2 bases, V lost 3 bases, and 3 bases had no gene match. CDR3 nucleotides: TGTGCCAGCAGTTTGACTAGCGCCGCCTACGAGCAGTACTTC. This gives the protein CASSLTSAAYEQYF.

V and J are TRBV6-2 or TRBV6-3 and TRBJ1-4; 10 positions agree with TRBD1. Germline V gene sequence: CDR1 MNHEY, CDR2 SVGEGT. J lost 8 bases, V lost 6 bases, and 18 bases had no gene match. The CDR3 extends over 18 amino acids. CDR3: CASRPPLGTGEEDEKLFF. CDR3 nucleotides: TGTGCCAGCAGACCGCCTCTCGGGACAGGGGAGGAGGACGAAAAACTGTTTTTT.

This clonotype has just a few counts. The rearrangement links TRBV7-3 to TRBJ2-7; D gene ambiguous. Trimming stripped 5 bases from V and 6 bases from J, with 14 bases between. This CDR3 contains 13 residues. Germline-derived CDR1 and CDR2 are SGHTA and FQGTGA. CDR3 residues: CASSRQAGFEQYF. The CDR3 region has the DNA TGTGCCAGCAGCCGTCAAGCTGGTTTCGAGCAGTACTTC.

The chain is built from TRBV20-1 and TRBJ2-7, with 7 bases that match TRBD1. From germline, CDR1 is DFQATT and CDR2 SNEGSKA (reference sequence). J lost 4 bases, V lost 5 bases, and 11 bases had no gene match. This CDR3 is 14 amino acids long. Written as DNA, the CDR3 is TGCAGTGCTGGCCCACGGGACAGCCCTTACGAGCAGTACTTC. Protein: CSAGPRDSPYEQYF.